Below, 18 T cell receptor beta chains from the same sample are listed, as sequenced in a study of cytomegalovirus exposure and HLA in healthy donors. Primers: 60 Vbeta forward and 13 Jbeta reverse. TCRdb keeps only in-frame clones here, not all; method: immunoSEQ multiplex PCR. The sample lists approximately 180,000 clones; around 70% were seen once. The sample consisted of PBMCs. The receptor set was obtained from a male donor in good health and CMV-seronegative.

This clone showed up just a few times. The chain links TRBV6-1 to TRBJ2-7; no clear D. Germline CDR1 MNHNS, CDR2 SASEGT. The CDR3 consists of 13 residues. Trimming stripped 3 bases from V and 4 bases from J, with 10 bases between. The CDR3 region is CASSEMRAYEQYF. CDR3 in DNA: TGTGCCAGCAGTGAGATGCGAGCGTACGAGCAGTACTTC.

The rearrangement joins TRBV6-5 to TRBJ2-7, with 9 bases aligning to TRBD2. CDR1 and CDR2 (germline): MNHEY, SVGAGI. The CDR3 is 15 residues long. After removal of 0 bases from V and 5 bases from J, the junction contained 5 bases not matched to a gene. CDR3 sequence (DNA): TGTGCCAGCAGTTACTCTGGACTAGCGACGGACGAGCAGTACTTC. Translation gives CASSYSGLATDEQYF.

This clone was detected a few times. The V call is TRBV29-1, the J call TRBJ1-2; 8 positions agree with TRBD1. Germline CDR1 is SQVTM and CDR2 is ANQGSEA. J was trimmed by 8 bases and V by 6 bases; bases with no gene match: 8. The CDR3 has 12 amino acids. The CDR3 is CSVQGAEGGYTF. DNA of the CDR3: TGCAGCGTCCAGGGGGCTGAGGGCGGCTACACCTTC.

This chain links TRBV5-1 with TRBJ2-5; 10 bases fit TRBD2. Germline V CDR1 and CDR2: SGHRS, YFSETQ. The CDR3 runs to 16 residues. V dropped 1 base and J dropped 5; count of bases not matched to a gene: 8. CDR3 region: CASSLLLAGGWETQYF. As DNA, the CDR3 is TGCGCCAGCAGCTTGCTTTTAGCGGGGGGATGGGAGACCCAGTACTTC.

This clone has only a few counts. The chain recombines TRBV7-2 with TRBJ1-3, with D tentatively TRBD1 (6 bases). Trimming stripped 1 base from V and 0 bases from J, with 13 bases between. This CDR3 has 17 residues. Per germline, CDR1 SGHTA and CDR2 FQGNSA. The CDR3 sequence: CASSLGQGSRSGNTIYF. CDR3 nucleotide sequence: TGTGCCAGCAGCTTAGGGCAGGGGTCACGCTCTGGAAACACCATATATTTT.

The gene calls are TRBV30 and TRBJ2-3, with TRBD1 identical over 8 bases. Germline V gives CDR1 GTSNPN, CDR2 SVGIG (reference sequence). Germline trimming cut 2 bases from V and 1 base from J; bases unmatched to any gene: 11. The CDR3 length is 17 residues. The CDR3 DNA is TGTGCCTGGAGTCCTAGAAAGGGACAGGTCGGCACAGATACGCAGTATTTT. This translates into CAWSPRKGQVGTDTQYF.

The rearrangement links TRBV5-5 to TRBJ1-1; possibly TRBD1 for D (6 bases). The V and J ends lost 4 bases and 3 bases respectively, with 16 bases between them. The CDR3 length is 15 residues. Germline loops: CDR1 SGHKS, CDR2 YYEKEE (reference sequence). The CDR3 here is CASSLPQGMDTEAFF. The CDR3 region has the DNA TGTGCCAGCAGCCTACCACAGGGAATGGACACTGAAGCTTTCTTT.

This clone turned up a few times. The chain links TRBV27 to TRBJ2-3; D gene ambiguous. Trimming pared 2 bases from V and 4 bases from J, leaving 7 bases between. The CDR3 totals 13 residues. Looked up from germline, CDR1 is MNHEY and CDR2 is SMNVEV (reference sequence). CDR3 amino acids: CASSLRSPDTQYF. The DNA of the CDR3 is TGTGCCAGCAGTTTACGGTCGCCAGATACGCAGTATTTT.

Here the CDR3 DNA reads TGTGCCAGCAGCTTAGGGGTGGGACAGGGTTGGACTGAAGCTTTCTTT. This sequence encodes CASSLGVGQGWTEAFF. The genes are TRBV7-9 and TRBJ1-1, with 9 bases identical to TRBD1. The germline gives CDR1 SEHNR, CDR2 FQNEAQ (reference sequence). Trimming removed 1 base from V and 5 bases from J; junction bases left unmatched: 8. The CDR3 runs 16 residues.

This sequence joins TRBV6-5 and TRBJ2-7; 7 bases line up with TRBD2. Germline V lookup: CDR1 MNHEY, CDR2 SVGAGI. The junction had 6 bases not matched to a gene; V was cut back by 4 bases and J by 3 bases. The CDR3 totals 14 residues. The DNA for the CDR3 is TGTGCCAGCAGTTCCCTCGGCGGGGGCTACGAGCAGTACTTC. Translated, it gives CASSSLGGGYEQYF.

The chain employs TRBV6-5 and TRBJ1-1; D might be TRBD1 (5 bases). V shed 0 bases and J shed 3 bases, with 11 bases lying between them. The CDR3 is 15 residues long. In germline, CDR1 is MNHEY, CDR2 SVGAGI. The CDR3 DNA is TGTGCCAGCAGTTACTCGGGGGGTTTGGACACTGAAGCTTTCTTT. Its protein product is CASSYSGGLDTEAFF.

This clone was detected only a few times. V is TRBV29-1 and J is TRBJ2-3, with 8 bases fitting TRBD1. J gave up 0 bases and V 5 bases, and 4 bases lay outside the gene matches. CDR1 and CDR2 from the germline V gene are SQVTM and ANQGSEA. CDR3 length equals 14 residues. The CDR3 region has the DNA TGCAGCGTTTCAGGGGGCTCTAGCACAGATACGCAGTATTTT. It yields the protein CSVSGGSSTDTQYF.

The V and J genes are TRBV6-1 and TRBJ1-5; D is uncertain. Trimming pared 9 bases from V and 5 bases from J, leaving 14 bases between. Germline V lookup: CDR1 MNHNS, CDR2 SASEGT. This CDR3 spans 13 amino acids. CDR3 in DNA: TGTGCCAGTATGGAACAGTTGGATCAGCCCCAGCATTTT. Translated, it gives CASMEQLDQPQHF.

This chain links TRBV30 with TRBJ2-7, with 10 bases that match TRBD2. V gave up 7 bases and J gave up 1 base; unmatched junction bases: 10. The CDR3 runs to 15 residues. Germline assignment: CDR1 GTSNPN and CDR2 SVGIG (reference sequence). In DNA form, the CDR3 reads TGTGCCTCAGATCGCCAGCGGGAGGGTTCCTACGAGCAGTACTTC. Its protein product is CASDRQREGSYEQYF.

This clone turned up a few times. V is TRBV9 and J is TRBJ2-7; TRBD2 matches 7 bases. The CDR3 length is 14 residues. CDR1 and CDR2 from the germline V gene are SGDLS and YYNGEE. V dropped 6 bases and J dropped 2; count of bases not matched to a gene: 8. CDR3 in amino acids: CASNEGGGTYEQYF. The CDR3 nucleotides read TGTGCCAGCAATGAGGGCGGGGGAACCTACGAGCAGTACTTC.

DNA for the CDR3: TGTGCCAGCCCTTCCGTTGACAATGAGCAGTTCTTC. Protein sequence: CASPSVDNEQFF. The chain links TRBV7-9 to TRBJ2-1, with D hard to call. Trimming took 8 bases from V and 5 from J, leaving 10 bases between them. The length of the CDR3 is 12 residues. Germline assignment: CDR1 SEHNR and CDR2 FQNEAQ (reference sequence).

This clone has only a few counts. The CDR3 reads CASSYSGVGQGYEQYF. Here the CDR3 DNA reads TGTGCCAGCAGTTATTCAGGGGTGGGACAGGGCTACGAGCAGTACTTC. The chain links TRBV6-5 to TRBJ2-7; 9 positions agree with TRBD1. CDR1 is MNHEY, CDR2 SVGAGI, per germline. V trimming: 3 bases; J trimming: 3 bases; junction bases outside the gene matches: 9. CDR3 size: 16 residues.

This clone was picked up a small number of times. V usage is TRBV10-3 and J usage is TRBJ2-2, with 9 positions matching TRBD2. Germline CDR1 reads ENHRY; CDR2 reads SYGVKD. The CDR3 is made up of 16 amino acids. After removal of 4 bases from V and 1 base from J, the junction contained 4 bases not matched to a gene. CDR3 DNA sequence: TGTGCCATCAGTGGAGCAGCGGGGGGGAACACCGGGGAGCTGTTTTTT. Translating it yields CAISGAAGGNTGELFF.